The TCR beta chain described here comes from a study of regulatory T cells in long-lasting Graves disease. Study overall: Graves' patients who were just diagnosed had used antithyroid drugs for under 3 months.

Findings of the study overall: Compared with new cases, persistent Graves' patients showed reduced TCR diversity.

The authors built TCR beta libraries using iRepertoire HTBI primers and Arm-PCR of CDR3 regions. A single record per CDR3 protein comes from TCRdb applying MiXCR to the multiplex PCR reads. The sample comprises 450,000 to 700,000 distinct CDR3 sequences, 13% of which are singletons, and roughly 10% rests with the top ten. Specified time point: newly diagnosed GD, antithyroid drugs for less than 3 months. With RNA extracted from PBMCs as input, the TCR library was made. This clonotype was counted ten times or more. Its specificity is not known. The trim removed 6 bases at V and 6 bases at J, leaving 7 bases unmatched. The CDR3 has 15 residues. These records were also assigned to another study, of T cells in Graves' hyperthyroidism and ophthalmopathy.

The genes are TRBV12-3 or TRBV12-4 and TRBJ1-6; 8 bases match TRBD1. This receptor was identified in a man aged 25 to 40 with Graves disease. The sequencing used peripheral blood mononuclear cells (PBMCs), collected at new diagnosis, from a patient treated with antithyroid drugs. The CDR3 is CASSFQGALNSPLHF. DNA for the CDR3: TGTGCCAGCAGCTTCCAGGGGGCGCTTAATTCACCCCTCCACTTT.